This T cell receptor beta chain was recovered during a study of blood T cell repertoires in COVID-19. Overall study context: From the United States, Italy and Spain came samples of acute and convalescent COVID-19.

This clone was observed a single time. Repertoires were generated with immunoSEQ multiplex PCR, while TCRdb's copy carries only in-frame clones and drops some. The sample consists of about 380,000 clones, roughly 90% of them appearing once. Losses at the gene ends were 4 bases for V and 5 bases for J; bases not matched to a gene: 2. Germline lookup yields CDR1 DFQATT and CDR2 SNEGSKA (reference sequence). The CDR3 has 11 amino acids. Sequenced sample: peripheral blood. This receptor was identified in a middle-aged man with acute or convalescent COVID-19. The gene calls are TRBV20-1 and TRBJ2-7, with 7 positions matching TRBD2. In DNA, the CDR3 is TGCAGTGCTATGCGGGGGAACGAGCAGTACTTC. Translating it yields CSAMRGNEQYF.